One and the same sample provided the 28 T cell receptor beta chains below, sequenced in a study of control samples from healthy donors and cancer patients. The method was immunoSEQ multiplex PCR; TCRdb's version includes in-frame clones alone and lacks a portion of them. This table holds around 190,000 clones. The sample taken for sequencing was blood. The receptors were sampled from a woman in her thirties in good health.

The chain combines TRBV27 with TRBJ2-3; a possible D gene is TRBD2 (6 bases). V was cut by 0 bases and J by 4 bases, with 8 bases left in between. The CDR3 consists of 14 residues. In germline, CDR1 is MNHEY, CDR2 SMNVEV (reference sequence). This chain's CDR3 is CASSLSTGADTQYF. CDR3 sequence (DNA): TGTGCCAGCAGTTTATCGACGGGGGCAGATACGCAGTATTTT.

This rearrangement joins TRBV27 to TRBJ2-1; 13 positions match TRBD2. From germline, CDR1 is MNHEY and CDR2 SMNVEV (reference sequence). V lost 4 bases and J lost 4; bases outside the gene matches: 10. This CDR3 is built from 18 residues. The CDR3 bases are TGTGCCAGCAGTTCCTATCGACTAGCGGGGGGACTGTACAATGAGCAGTTCTTC. Encoded protein: CASSSYRLAGGLYNEQFF.

The CDR3 region is CASSLVGVGTNEKLFF. The CDR3 DNA is TGTGCCAGCAGTTTAGTGGGGGTGGGAACTAATGAAAAACTGTTTTTT. V usage is TRBV28 and J usage is TRBJ1-4, with D possibly matching TRBD1 (5 bases). From germline, CDR1 is MDHEN and CDR2 SYDVKM. The V end lost 2 bases, the J end lost 1 base, and 11 bases lay between the germline ends. The CDR3 runs 16 residues. Full variable domain (rest looked up from reference TRBV28 and TRBJ1-4): DVKVTQSSRYLVKRTGEKVFLECVQDMDHENMFWYRQDPGLGLRLIYFSYDVKMKEKGDIPEGYSVSREKKERFSLILESASTNQTSMYLCASSLVGVGTNEKLFFGSGTQLSVL.

J is TRBJ2-7 and V is TRBV27; no reliable D call. The length of the CDR3 is 13 residues. Looked up from germline, CDR1 is MNHEY and CDR2 is SMNVEV (reference sequence). V lost 2 bases to trimming and J lost 0 bases, with 5 bases between them. CDR3 sequence: CASSLQSSYEQYF. The CDR3 nucleotides are TGTGCCAGCAGTTTACAAAGCTCCTACGAGCAGTACTTC.

Remarks on this clone: Other DNA sequences in the sample encode the same CDR3. The J gene is TRBJ2-7, the V gene TRBV3-1 (or the pseudogene TRBV3-2); D is unclear. The CDR3 has 12 amino acids. V was cut by 4 bases and J by 0 bases, with 4 bases left in between. CDR1 and CDR2 from the germline V gene are LGHDT and YNNKEL (reference sequence). CDR3 sequence (DNA): TGTGCCAGCAGCCTCAGCTCCTACGAGCAGTACTTC. Translated: CASSLSSYEQYF.

V usage is TRBV5-1 and J usage is TRBJ1-3; D is undetermined. Germline lookup yields CDR1 SGHRS and CDR2 YFSETQ. V was shortened by 0 bases and J by 0 bases, with 7 bases between the two germline ends. The CDR3 spans 15 residues. The CDR3 spells CASSLDGRSGNTIYF. DNA for the CDR3: TGCGCCAGCAGCTTGGACGGACGCTCTGGAAACACCATATATTTT.

This sequence joins TRBV28 and TRBJ2-1; TRBD1 matches at 9 bases. The CDR3 is 14 amino acids. The ends lost 6 bases at V and 8 bases at J; junction bases unmatched: 8. Germline V gene sequence: CDR1 MDHEN, CDR2 SYDVKM. Here the CDR3 DNA reads TGTGCCAGCAGAACAGGGGGCGCTAAGGATGAGCAGTTCTTC. Protein product: CASRTGGAKDEQFF.

J is TRBJ1-2 and V is TRBV12-3 or TRBV12-4, with D maybe TRBD1 (5 bases). The germline V and J ends were trimmed by 10 bases and 4 bases, with 16 bases remaining between them. The CDR3 extends over 13 amino acids. Here the CDR3 DNA reads TGTGCCACCAGCACTGACAGTACCTATGGCTACACCTTC. It encodes CATSTDSTYGYTF.

Remarks on this clone: Other DNA sequences of this sample code for an identical CDR3. The chain combines TRBV28 with TRBJ1-3; tentatively, D is TRBD1 (6 bases). Trimming cost V 5 bases and J 2 bases, with 10 bases left between them. CDR3 length: 14 amino acids. The germline gives CDR1 MDHEN, CDR2 SYDVKM. The CDR3 DNA follows: TGTGCCAGCAGTCGAGGGGGAACTGGAAACACCATATATTTT. It yields the protein CASSRGGTGNTIYF. Full variable domain (outside the CDR3, taken from reference TRBV28 and TRBJ1-3): DVKVTQSSRYLVKRTGEKVFLECVQDMDHENMFWYRQDPGLGLRLIYFSYDVKMKEKGDIPEGYSVSREKKERFSLILESASTNQTSMYLCASSRGGTGNTIYFGEGSWLTVV.

The genes are TRBV19 and TRBJ2-3; the D call may be TRBD1 or TRBD2 (7 bases each). V was clipped by 11 bases and J by 0 bases, with 15 bases between them. The CDR3 sequence is 14 residues long. Germline values: CDR1 LNHDA, CDR2 SQIVND (reference sequence). CDR3 region: CASWEGASTDTQYF. CDR3 sequence (DNA): TGTGCCTCGTGGGAGGGGGCTAGCACAGATACGCAGTATTTT. The full variable domain, in which reference TRBV19 and TRBJ2-3 provide the parts outside the CDR3, is DGGITQSPKYLFRKEGQNVTLSCEQNLNHDAMYWYRQDPGQGLRLIYYSQIVNDFQKGDIAEGYSVSREKKESFPLTVTSAQKNPTAFYLCASWEGASTDTQYFGPGTRLTVL.

The chain combines TRBV19 with TRBJ1-6, with TRBD1 matching 8 bases. Per the germline V gene, CDR1 is LNHDA and CDR2 is SQIVND (reference sequence). V lost 8 bases, J lost 7 bases, and 10 bases stayed unmatched. This CDR3 has 15 amino acids. CDR3 amino acids: CASRTGQGENSPLHF. DNA of the CDR3: TGTGCCAGTCGAACCGGACAGGGCGAGAATTCACCCCTCCACTTT.

The chain links TRBV6-5 to TRBJ2-7; TRBD1 matches at 9 bases. After removal of 6 bases from V and 7 bases from J, the junction contained 7 bases not matched to a gene. There are 13 residues in the CDR3. Per germline, CDR1 MNHEY and CDR2 SVGAGI. The CDR3: CASSPPGTGEQYF. CDR3 coding DNA: TGTGCCAGCAGCCCCCCCGGGACAGGGGAGCAGTACTTC.

This chain connects TRBV27 to TRBJ2-1, with 8 bases identical to TRBD2. This CDR3 region has 17 residues. The germline V gene encodes CDR1 MNHEY and CDR2 SMNVEV (reference sequence). V shed 0 bases and J 3 bases; nucleotides not matched to a gene: 7. CDR3 protein: CASSLSKVAGYYNEQFF. The CDR3 DNA sequence: TGTGCCAGCAGTTTATCGAAGGTAGCGGGGTACTACAATGAGCAGTTCTTC.

The chain uses TRBV27 and TRBJ1-1; D gene uncertain. The CDR3 length is 15 residues. V lost 3 bases, J lost 3 bases, and 14 bases lay in between. CDR1 MNHEY and CDR2 SMNVEV come from the germline V gene (reference sequence). CDR3 DNA sequence: TGTGCCAGCAGTTTCAACAGAATAAGGGACACTGAAGCTTTCTTT. This sequence encodes CASSFNRIRDTEAFF.

V is TRBV28 and J is TRBJ1-2; no definite D call. Deletions cut 3 bases from V and 4 bases from J, with 9 bases between. Germline V gene data show CDR1 as MDHEN and CDR2 as SYDVKM. This CDR3 region has 13 residues. The CDR3 sequence: CASSFGVPYGYTF. For the CDR3, the DNA is TGTGCCAGCAGTTTCGGGGTCCCCTATGGCTACACCTTC.

The chain combines TRBV7-3 with TRBJ2-2, with D perhaps TRBD1 (7 bases). The CDR3 contains 14 residues. The V and J ends lost 4 bases and 7 bases respectively, with 13 bases between them. CDR1 is SGHTA, CDR2 FQGTGA, per germline. CDR3 loop: CASSSQGRGGELFF. DNA of the CDR3: TGTGCCAGCAGCTCACAGGGGCGGGGCGGGGAGCTGTTTTTT.

The V and J genes are TRBV4-1 and TRBJ1-5; D may be TRBD1 (6 bases). Germline lookup yields CDR1 MGHRA and CDR2 YSYEKL. This CDR3 contains 14 residues. V was trimmed by 1 base and J by 2 bases, leaving 6 bases between them. In DNA form, the CDR3 reads TGCGCCAGCAGCCAAGGACAGGGCAATCAGCCCCAGCATTTT. Its protein product is CASSQGQGNQPQHF.

The J gene is TRBJ2-5, the V gene TRBV3-1 (or the pseudogene TRBV3-2); TRBD1 is a possible D gene (5 bases). This CDR3 spans 14 amino acids. The germline V gene encodes CDR1 LGHDT and CDR2 YNNKEL (reference sequence). V was cut by 1 base and J by 3 bases, with 9 bases left in between. CDR3 coding DNA: TGTGCCAGCAGCCAAGTGGGCAGGGAAGAGACCCAGTACTTC. Translated: CASSQVGREETQYF.

The rearrangement joins TRBV19 to TRBJ1-5; D uncertain. From germline, CDR1 is LNHDA and CDR2 SQIVND (reference sequence). This CDR3 spans 12 amino acids. V shed 2 bases and J shed 6 bases, with 5 bases lying between them. CDR3 nucleotide sequence: TGTGCCAGTAGTATATGGGGTCAGCCCCAGCATTTT. This gives the protein CASSIWGQPQHF.

The chain recombines TRBV6-5 with TRBJ2-7; 9 nucleotides match TRBD1. V trimming: 2 bases; J trimming: 4 bases; junction bases outside the gene matches: 9. CDR3 length: 16 residues. The germline CDR1 and CDR2 sequences are MNHEY and SVGAGI. The CDR3 region is CASSYPSGTGIYEQYF. CDR3 nucleotides: TGTGCCAGCAGTTACCCCTCCGGGACAGGGATATACGAGCAGTACTTC.

This chain joins TRBV5-6 and TRBJ2-2, with D perhaps matching TRBD2 (5 bases). This CDR3 contains 15 residues. Trimming took 9 bases from V and 5 from J, leaving 20 bases between them. The germline CDR1 and CDR2 sequences are SGHDT and YYEEEE. Here the CDR3 reads CAISVPPGRTGELFF. DNA of the CDR3: TGTGCCATCAGTGTCCCACCGGGGAGAACCGGGGAGCTGTTTTTT. Complete variable domain (other parts from reference TRBV5-6 and TRBJ2-2): DAGVTQSPTHLIKTRGQQVTLRCSPKSGHDTVSWYQQALGQGPQFIFQYYEEEERQRGNFPDRFSGHQFPNYSSELNVNALLLGDSALYLCAISVPPGRTGELFFGEGSRLTVL.

Details on this clone: The CDR3 ends on some other residue instead of the conserved phenylalanine or tryptophan, so this is likely a read error. The V gene is TRBV9, the J gene TRBJ1-1; a possible D gene is TRBD1 (5 bases). CDR3 length: 13 residues. Trimming shortened V by 6 bases and J by 2 bases, and 11 bases separated the two germline ends. From germline, CDR1 is SGDLS and CDR2 YYNGEE. The CDR3 region is CASTTGTNTEAFL. The CDR3 DNA reads TGTGCCAGCACCACAGGAACAAACACTGAAGCTTTCCTT.

This chain joins TRBV7-2 and TRBJ2-7, with D tentatively TRBD2 (6 bases). From germline, CDR1 is SGHTA and CDR2 FQGNSA. CDR3 length equals 14 residues. Trimming took 5 bases from V and 6 from J, leaving 17 bases between them. The CDR3 region has the DNA TGTGCCAGCAGCCAATTTGAGGGAGGAGGCGAGCAGTACTTC. Amino acids: CASSQFEGGGEQYF.

The chain joins TRBV4-3 to TRBJ1-6; 7 bases map to TRBD1. Losses at the gene ends were 5 bases for V and 7 bases for J; bases not matched to a gene: 8. CDR1 LGHNA and CDR2 YSLEER come from the germline V gene. The CDR3 has 15 amino acids. The CDR3 here is CASSFTGQLNSPLHF. CDR3 DNA sequence: TGCGCCAGCAGCTTCACGGGACAGCTAAATTCACCCCTCCACTTT.

This chain uses TRBV25-1 with TRBJ1-1; 8 positions agree with TRBD1. J was trimmed by 1 base and V by 4 bases; bases with no gene match: 8. CDR1 MGHDK and CDR2 SYGVNS come from the germline V gene. The CDR3 length is 16 residues. CDR3 nucleotide sequence: TGTGCCAGCAGTGTCACCTCCGGGACAGGGAACACTGAAGCTTTCTTT. Its protein is CASSVTSGTGNTEAFF.

The chain uses TRBV18 and TRBJ2-4; the match to TRBD2 covers 9 bases. There are 18 residues in the CDR3. The ends lost 1 base at V and 0 bases at J; junction bases unmatched: 7. The germline V gene has CDR1 KGHSH and CDR2 LQKENI. CDR3 region: CASSPLAGAPVAKNIQYF. The CDR3 nucleotides are TGTGCCAGCTCACCACTAGCGGGGGCCCCGGTAGCCAAAAACATTCAGTACTTC.

This CDR3 is CASSSGWMRTEAFF. In nucleotides, the CDR3 is TGTGCCAGTAGTTCCGGATGGATGAGGACTGAAGCTTTCTTT. The chain recombines TRBV19 with TRBJ1-1; D ambiguous. Trimming stripped 5 bases from V and 5 bases from J, with 15 bases between. The CDR3 runs 14 residues. CDR1 and CDR2 from the germline V gene are LNHDA and SQIVND (reference sequence).

This sequence joins TRBV29-1 and TRBJ2-5; possible D gene TRBD2, 7 bases. Germline V lookup: CDR1 SQVTM, CDR2 ANQGSEA. The V end was cut by 5 bases, the J end by 5 bases, with 12 bases between. The CDR3 has 12 amino acids. CDR3 nucleotides: TGCAGCGTTCGCAGGGGAGGGGAGACCCAGTACTTC. This translates into CSVRRGGETQYF.